This T cell receptor beta chain was sequenced for a study of blood T cell repertoires in COVID-19. At the level of the study: Both acute and convalescent COVID-19 samples were obtained from the United States, Italy and Spain.

Authors' analysis steps: The assay estimated nucleated cells by amplifying reference gene primers. Using immunoSEQ multiplex PCR, the repertoire was profiled, and TCRdb retains in-frame clones only, with some absent. D and trimming come from the DNA, and the V and J calls and clone size come from that table. Among about 190,000 clones listed, 65% to 85% were seen once. Germline trimming cut 3 bases from V and 8 bases from J; bases unmatched to any gene: 9. Germline CDR1 and CDR2: SEHNR and FQNEAQ (reference sequence). The CDR3 is made up of 15 amino acids. The J gene is TRBJ1-4, the V gene TRBV7-9, with 7 positions matching TRBD1. The source is a woman in her thirties with acute or convalescent COVID-19. The sample taken for sequencing was peripheral blood. The CDR3 region is CASSFDPWDSEKLFF. The CDR3 region has the DNA TGTGCCAGCAGCTTCGATCCCTGGGACAGCGAAAAACTGTTTTTT. Together with reference TRBV7-9 and TRBJ1-4, the CDR3 gives the full variable domain: DTGVSQNPRHKITKRGQNVTFRCDPISEHNRLYWYRQTLGQGPEFLTYFQNEAQLEKSRLLSDRFSAERPKGSFSTLEIQRTEQGDSAMYLCASSFDPWDSEKLFFGSGTQLSVL.